The subject of this entry is one TCR beta chain. There are 15 residues in the CDR3. V was shortened by 0 bases and J by 5 bases, with 11 bases between the two germline ends. CDR1 is MNHEY, CDR2 SVGAGI, per germline. This specimen belongs to a study of cytomegalovirus exposure and HLA in healthy donors. 60 Vbeta and 13 Jbeta primers were used in PCR. Assay: immunoSEQ multiplex PCR; the TCRdb copy retains only in-frame clones and omits some. Of 150,000 to 200,000 clones listed, roughly 70% are singletons. This clonotype originated in a young man in good health and CMV-seropositive. V gene TRBV6-5 combines with J gene TRBJ2-1; maybe TRBD1 (6 bases). The sequenced material came from PBMCs. CDR3 amino acids: CASSYSGQSDNEQFF. CDR3 bases: TGTGCCAGCAGTTACTCGGGACAATCTGACAATGAGCAGTTCTTC.